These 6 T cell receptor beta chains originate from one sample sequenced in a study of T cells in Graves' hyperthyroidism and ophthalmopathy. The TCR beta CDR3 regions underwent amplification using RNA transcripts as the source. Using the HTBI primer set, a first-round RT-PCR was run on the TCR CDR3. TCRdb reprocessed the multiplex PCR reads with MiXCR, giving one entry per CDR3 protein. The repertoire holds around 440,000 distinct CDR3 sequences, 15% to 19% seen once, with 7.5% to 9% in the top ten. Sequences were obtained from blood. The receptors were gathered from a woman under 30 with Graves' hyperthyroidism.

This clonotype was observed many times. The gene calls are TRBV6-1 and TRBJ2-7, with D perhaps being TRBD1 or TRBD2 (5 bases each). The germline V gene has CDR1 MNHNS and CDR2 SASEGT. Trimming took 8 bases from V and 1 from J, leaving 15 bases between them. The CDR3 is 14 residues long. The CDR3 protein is CASLGRGQSYEQYF. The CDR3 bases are TGTGCCAGCCTAGGCCGGGGCCAATCCTACGAGCAGTACTTC.

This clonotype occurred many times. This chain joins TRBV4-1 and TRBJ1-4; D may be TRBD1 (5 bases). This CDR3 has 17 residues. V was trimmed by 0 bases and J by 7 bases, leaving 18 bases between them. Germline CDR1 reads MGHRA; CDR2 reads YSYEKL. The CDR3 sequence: CASSQEEERQFGEKLFF. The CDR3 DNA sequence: TGCGCCAGCAGCCAAGAGGAGGAGCGACAGTTCGGTGAAAAACTGTTTTTT.

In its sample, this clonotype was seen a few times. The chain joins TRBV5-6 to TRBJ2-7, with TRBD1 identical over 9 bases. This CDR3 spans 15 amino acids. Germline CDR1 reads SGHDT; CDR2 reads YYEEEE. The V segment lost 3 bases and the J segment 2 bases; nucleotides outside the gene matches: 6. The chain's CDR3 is CASSWGRDRAYEQYF. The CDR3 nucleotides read TGTGCCAGCAGCTGGGGTCGGGACAGGGCCTACGAGCAGTACTTC.

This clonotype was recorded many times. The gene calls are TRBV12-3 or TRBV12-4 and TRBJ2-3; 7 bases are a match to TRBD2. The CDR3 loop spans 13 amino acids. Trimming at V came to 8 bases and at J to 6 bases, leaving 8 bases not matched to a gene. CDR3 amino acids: CASLGGDSDTQYF. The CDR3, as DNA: TGTGCCAGCCTGGGAGGGGACTCCGATACGCAGTATTTT.

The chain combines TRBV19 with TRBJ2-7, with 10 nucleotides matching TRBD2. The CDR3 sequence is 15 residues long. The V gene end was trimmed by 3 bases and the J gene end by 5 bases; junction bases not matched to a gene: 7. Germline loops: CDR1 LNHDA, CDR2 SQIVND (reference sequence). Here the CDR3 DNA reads TGTGCCAGTAGTATTCACGCTAGCGGGAGTGACGAGCAGTACTTC. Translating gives CASSIHASGSDEQYF.

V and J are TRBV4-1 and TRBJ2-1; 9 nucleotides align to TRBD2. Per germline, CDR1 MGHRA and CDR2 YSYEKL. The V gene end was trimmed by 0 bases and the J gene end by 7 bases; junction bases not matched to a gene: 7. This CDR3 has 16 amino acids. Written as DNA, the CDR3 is TGCGCCAGCAGCCAAGACTTCTGGGCGGGAGGGAATGAGCAGTTCTTC. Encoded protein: CASSQDFWAGGNEQFF.